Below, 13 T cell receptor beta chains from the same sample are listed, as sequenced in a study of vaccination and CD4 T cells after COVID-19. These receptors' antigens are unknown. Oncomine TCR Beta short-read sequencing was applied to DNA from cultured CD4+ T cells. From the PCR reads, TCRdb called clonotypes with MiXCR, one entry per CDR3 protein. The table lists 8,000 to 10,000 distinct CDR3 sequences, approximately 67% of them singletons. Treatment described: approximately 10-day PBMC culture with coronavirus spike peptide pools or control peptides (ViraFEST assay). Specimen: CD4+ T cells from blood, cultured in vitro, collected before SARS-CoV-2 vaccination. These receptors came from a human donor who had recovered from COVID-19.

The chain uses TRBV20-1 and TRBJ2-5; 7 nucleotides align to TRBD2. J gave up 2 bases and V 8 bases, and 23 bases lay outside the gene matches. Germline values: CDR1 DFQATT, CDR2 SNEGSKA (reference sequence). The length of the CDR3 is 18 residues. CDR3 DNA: TGCAGTACCGGGGGGTCAGTGGGTGGCAATAGCTTTCAAGAGACCCAGTACTTC. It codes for CSTGGSVGGNSFQETQYF.

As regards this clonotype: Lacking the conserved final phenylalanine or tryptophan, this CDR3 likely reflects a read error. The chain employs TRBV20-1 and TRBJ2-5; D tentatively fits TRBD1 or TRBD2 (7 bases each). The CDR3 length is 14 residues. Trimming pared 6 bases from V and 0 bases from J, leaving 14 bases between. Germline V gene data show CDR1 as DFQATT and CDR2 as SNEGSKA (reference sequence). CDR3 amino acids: CSARPGGDQETQYY. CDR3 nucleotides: TGCAGTGCCAGACCAGGGGGGGACCAAGAGACCCAGTACTAC.

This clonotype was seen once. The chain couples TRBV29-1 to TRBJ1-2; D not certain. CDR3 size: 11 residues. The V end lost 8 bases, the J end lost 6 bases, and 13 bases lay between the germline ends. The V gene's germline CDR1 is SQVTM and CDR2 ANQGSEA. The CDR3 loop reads CSISQGHGYTF. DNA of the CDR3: TGCAGCATTTCACAAGGACATGGCTACACCTTC.

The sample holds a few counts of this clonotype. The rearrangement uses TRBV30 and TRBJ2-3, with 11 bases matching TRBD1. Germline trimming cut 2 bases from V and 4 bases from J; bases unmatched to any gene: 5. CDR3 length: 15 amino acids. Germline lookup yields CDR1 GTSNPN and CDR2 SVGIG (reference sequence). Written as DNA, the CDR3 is TGTGCCTGGAGTCCCCGGACAGGGGGCGCAGATACGCAGTATTTT. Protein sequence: CAWSPRTGGADTQYF.

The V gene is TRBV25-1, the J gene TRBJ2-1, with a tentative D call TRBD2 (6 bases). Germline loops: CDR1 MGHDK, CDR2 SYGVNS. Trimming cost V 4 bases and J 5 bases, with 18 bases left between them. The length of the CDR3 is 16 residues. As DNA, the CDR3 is TGTGCCAGCAGTGGCTCCTTGGGGACTGTTAACAATGAGCAGTTCTTC. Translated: CASSGSLGTVNNEQFF.

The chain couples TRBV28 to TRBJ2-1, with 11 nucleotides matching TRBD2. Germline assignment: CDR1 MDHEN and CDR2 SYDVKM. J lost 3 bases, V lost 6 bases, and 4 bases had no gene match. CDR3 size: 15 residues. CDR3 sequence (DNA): TGTGCCAGCAGAGATAGCGGGGGGGTCTACAATGAGCAGTTCTTC. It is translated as CASRDSGGVYNEQFF.

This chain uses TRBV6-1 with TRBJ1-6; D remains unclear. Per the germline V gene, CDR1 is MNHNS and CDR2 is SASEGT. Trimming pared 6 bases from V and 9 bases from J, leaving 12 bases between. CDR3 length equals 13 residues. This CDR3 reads CASSLNVGSPLHF. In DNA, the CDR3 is TGTGCCAGCAGCCTAAACGTGGGTTCACCCCTCCACTTT.

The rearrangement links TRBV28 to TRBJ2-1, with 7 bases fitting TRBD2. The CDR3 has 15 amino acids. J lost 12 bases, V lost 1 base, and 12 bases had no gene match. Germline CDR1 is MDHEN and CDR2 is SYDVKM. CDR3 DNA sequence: TGTGCCAGCAGTTTATTCCCCCGGGAGGCCCTCCCGCAGTTCTTC. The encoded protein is CASSLFPREALPQFF. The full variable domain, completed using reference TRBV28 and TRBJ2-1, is DVKVTQSSRYLVKRTGEKVFLECVQDMDHENMFWYRQDPGLGLRLIYFSYDVKMKEKGDIPEGYSVSREKKERFSLILESASTNQTSMYLCASSLFPREALPQFFGPGTRLTVL.

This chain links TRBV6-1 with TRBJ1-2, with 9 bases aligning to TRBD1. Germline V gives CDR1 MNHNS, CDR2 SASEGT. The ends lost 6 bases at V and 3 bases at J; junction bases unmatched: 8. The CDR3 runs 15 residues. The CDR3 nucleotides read TGTGCCAGCAGGCCTGTAACAGGGGGCGACTATGGCTACACCTTC. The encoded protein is CASRPVTGGDYGYTF.

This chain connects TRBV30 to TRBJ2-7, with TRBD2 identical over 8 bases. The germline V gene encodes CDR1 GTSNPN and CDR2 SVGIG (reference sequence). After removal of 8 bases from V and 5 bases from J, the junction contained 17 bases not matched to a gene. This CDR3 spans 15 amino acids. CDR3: CATDTAGRAADEQYF. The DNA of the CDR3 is TGTGCCACGGACACAGCCGGGAGGGCCGCCGACGAGCAGTACTTC. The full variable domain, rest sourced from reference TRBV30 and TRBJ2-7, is SQTIHQWPATLVQPVGSPLSLECTVEGTSNPNLYWYRQAAGRGLQLLFYSVGIGQISSEVPQNLSASRPQDRQFILSSKKLLLSDSGFYLCATDTAGRAADEQYFGPGTRLTVT.

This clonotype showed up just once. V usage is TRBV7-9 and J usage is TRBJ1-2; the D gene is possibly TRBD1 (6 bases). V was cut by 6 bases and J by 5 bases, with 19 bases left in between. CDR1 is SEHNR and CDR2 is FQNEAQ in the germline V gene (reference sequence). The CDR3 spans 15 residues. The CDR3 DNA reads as TGTGCCAGCAGTTCTGGGAGAGGGGGAGCGTATGGCTACACCTTC. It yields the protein CASSSGRGGAYGYTF.

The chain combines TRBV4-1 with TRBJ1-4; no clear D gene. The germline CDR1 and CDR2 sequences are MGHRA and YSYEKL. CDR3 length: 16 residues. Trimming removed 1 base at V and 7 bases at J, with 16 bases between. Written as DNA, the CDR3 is TGCGCCAGCAGCCAAGTCATAAGAAGGTTAGGTGAAAAACTGTTTTTT. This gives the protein CASSQVIRRLGEKLFF.

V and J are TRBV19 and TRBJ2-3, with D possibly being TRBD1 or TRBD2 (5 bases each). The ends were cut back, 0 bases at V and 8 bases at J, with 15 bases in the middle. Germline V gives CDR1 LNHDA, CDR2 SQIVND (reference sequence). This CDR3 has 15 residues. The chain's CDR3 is CASSIDLRQGATQYF. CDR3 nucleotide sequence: TGTGCCAGTAGTATAGATTTAAGGCAGGGAGCTACGCAGTATTTT.